This T cell receptor (beta chain) is drawn from a study of blood T cells in healthy people across ages. It was approximately 10 milliliters of peripheral blood that were drawn from each donor. Looked up from germline, CDR1 is MDHEN and CDR2 is SYDVKM. This CDR3 contains 13 residues. The second PCR ran roughly 7 to 12 cycles with a sample-barcoded 5' primer and J-beta primers. TCRdb analysed the 5' RACE reads with MiXCR anew, one entry per CDR3 protein. Of more than 900,000 distinct CDR3 sequences in the sample, 25% to 30% were seen once. Another study also made use of these data, one on T cells of mothers and their children.

This rearrangement joins TRBV28 to TRBJ2-4; maybe TRBD2 (5 bases). Gene TRBJ2-7 matches the end of the DNA better, so the J call may be wrong. Input material: blood. This receptor was obtained from a woman aged 40 to 55 in good health. The CDR3 here is CASISGVYDEQYF. CDR3 coding DNA: TGTGCCAGCATATCCGGGGTCTACGACGAGCAGTACTTC.